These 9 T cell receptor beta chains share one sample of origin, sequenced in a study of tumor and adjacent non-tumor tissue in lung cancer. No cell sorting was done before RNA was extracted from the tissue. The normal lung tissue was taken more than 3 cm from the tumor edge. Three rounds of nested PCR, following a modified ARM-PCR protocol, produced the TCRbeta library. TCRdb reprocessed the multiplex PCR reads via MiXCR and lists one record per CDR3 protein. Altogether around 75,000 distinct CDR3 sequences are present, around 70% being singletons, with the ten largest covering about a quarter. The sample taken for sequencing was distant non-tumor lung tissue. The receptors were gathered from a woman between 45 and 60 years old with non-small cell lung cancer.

The CDR3 DNA reads as TGTGCCAGCAGCTTTCAAGGACAGGGCGTCTACAATGAGCAGTTCTTC. It translates to CASSFQGQGVYNEQFF. The V gene is TRBV7-2, the J gene TRBJ2-1, with TRBD1 matching over 8 bases. The CDR3 covers 16 residues. Per the germline V gene, CDR1 is SGHTA and CDR2 is FQGNSA. J was trimmed by 3 bases and V by 3 bases; bases with no gene match: 7.

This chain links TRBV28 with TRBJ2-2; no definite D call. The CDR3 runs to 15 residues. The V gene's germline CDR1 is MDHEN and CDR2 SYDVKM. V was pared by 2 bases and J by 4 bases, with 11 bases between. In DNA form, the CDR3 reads TGTGCCAGCAGTTTAATCGGGTGGCGCACCGGGGAGCTGTTTTTT. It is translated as CASSLIGWRTGELFF.

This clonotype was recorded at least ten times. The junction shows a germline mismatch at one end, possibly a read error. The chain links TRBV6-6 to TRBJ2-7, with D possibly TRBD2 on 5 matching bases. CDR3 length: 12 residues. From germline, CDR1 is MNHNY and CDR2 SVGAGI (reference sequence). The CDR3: CTSSYSSATGYF. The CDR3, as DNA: TGTACCAGCAGTTACTCGAGTGCCACGGGATACTTC.

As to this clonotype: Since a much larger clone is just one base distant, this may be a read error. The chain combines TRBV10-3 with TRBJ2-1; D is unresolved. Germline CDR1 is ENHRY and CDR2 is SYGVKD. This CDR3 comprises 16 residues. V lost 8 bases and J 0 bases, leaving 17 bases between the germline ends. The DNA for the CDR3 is TGTGCCATCTCCGACCTCAGCTACAACTCCTACAATGAGCAGTTCTTC. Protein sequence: CAISDLSYNSYNEQFF.

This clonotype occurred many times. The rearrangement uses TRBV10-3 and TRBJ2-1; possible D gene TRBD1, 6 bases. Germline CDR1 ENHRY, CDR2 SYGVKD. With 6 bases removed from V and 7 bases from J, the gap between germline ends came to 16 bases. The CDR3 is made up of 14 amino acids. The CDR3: CAIREAGVQNEQFF. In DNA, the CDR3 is TGTGCCATCAGAGAAGCAGGGGTGCAAAATGAGCAGTTCTTC.

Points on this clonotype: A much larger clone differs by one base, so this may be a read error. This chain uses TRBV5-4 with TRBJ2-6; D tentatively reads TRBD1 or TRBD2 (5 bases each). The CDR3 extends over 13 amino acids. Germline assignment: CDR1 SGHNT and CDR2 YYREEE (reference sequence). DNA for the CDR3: TGTGCCACCGGGGTCTCTGGGGCCAACCTCCTGACTTTC. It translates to CATGVSGANLLTF. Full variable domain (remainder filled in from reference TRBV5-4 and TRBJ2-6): ETGVTQSPTHLIKTRGQQVTLRCSSQSGHNTVSWYQQALGQGPQFIFQYYREEENGRGNFPPRFSGLQFPNYSSELNVNALELDDSALYLCATGVSGANLLTFGAGSRLTVL.

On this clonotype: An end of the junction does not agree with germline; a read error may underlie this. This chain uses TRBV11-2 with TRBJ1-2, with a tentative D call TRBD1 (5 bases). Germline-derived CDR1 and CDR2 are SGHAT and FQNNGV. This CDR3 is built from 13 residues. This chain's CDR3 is CSSSLGPGSGYTF. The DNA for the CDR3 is TGTTCCAGCAGCTTAGGGCCAGGGAGCGGCTACACCTTC.

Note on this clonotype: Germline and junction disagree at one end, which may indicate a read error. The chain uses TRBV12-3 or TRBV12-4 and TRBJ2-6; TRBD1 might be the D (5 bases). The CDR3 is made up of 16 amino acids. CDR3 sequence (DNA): TGTGTCAGCAGAACATGGGGCTCCACTGGGACCAACGTCCTGACTTTC. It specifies CVSRTWGSTGTNVLTF.

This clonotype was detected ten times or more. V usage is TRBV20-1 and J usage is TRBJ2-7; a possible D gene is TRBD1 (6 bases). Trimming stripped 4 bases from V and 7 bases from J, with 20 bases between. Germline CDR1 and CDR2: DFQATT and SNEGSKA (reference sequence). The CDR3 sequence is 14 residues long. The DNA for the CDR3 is TGCAGTGCTATTCGCAGGGGCCCTCAACGGGAGCAGTACTTC. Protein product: CSAIRRGPQREQYF.